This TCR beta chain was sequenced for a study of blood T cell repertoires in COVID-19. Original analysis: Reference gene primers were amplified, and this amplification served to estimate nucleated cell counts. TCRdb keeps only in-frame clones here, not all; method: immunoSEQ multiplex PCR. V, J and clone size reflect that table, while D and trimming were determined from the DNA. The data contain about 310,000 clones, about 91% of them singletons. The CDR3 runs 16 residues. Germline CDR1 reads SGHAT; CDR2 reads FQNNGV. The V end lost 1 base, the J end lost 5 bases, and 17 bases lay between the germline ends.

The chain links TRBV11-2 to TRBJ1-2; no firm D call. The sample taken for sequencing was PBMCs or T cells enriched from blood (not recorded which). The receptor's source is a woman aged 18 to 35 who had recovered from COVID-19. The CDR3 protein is CASSLVAADLGYGYTF. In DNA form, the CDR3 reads TGTGCCAGCAGCTTAGTAGCAGCCGATTTGGGTTATGGCTACACCTTC.